This T cell receptor beta chain originates from a study of human T cells and chemical hapten exposure. Study overall: Per-sample TCR yield variability stemmed mainly from small pooled library volume differences. Points from the study as a whole: High-frequency TCRs, those above 1 in 1000, stayed the same after DPC sensitization.

Each cDNA molecule in the library carried unique molecular identifiers. MiXCR was run by TCRdb on the 5' RACE reads, yielding one entry per CDR3 protein. The sample includes approximately 80,000 distinct CDR3 sequences, 15% to 20% of them seen just once. CDR3 length: 12 amino acids. V lost 1 base and J lost 6, with 6 bases in between. Per the germline V gene, CDR1 is GTSNPN and CDR2 is SVGIG (reference sequence). The study extracted total RNA from unfractionated whole blood. Turning to this clonotype: Its antigen is unidentified.

The V gene is TRBV30, the J gene TRBJ1-4; no definite D call. This clonotype was obtained from a female donor in good health. CDR3 in amino acids: CAWSAQDEKLFF. Here the CDR3 DNA reads TGTGCCTGGAGTGCCCAGGATGAAAAACTGTTTTTT.